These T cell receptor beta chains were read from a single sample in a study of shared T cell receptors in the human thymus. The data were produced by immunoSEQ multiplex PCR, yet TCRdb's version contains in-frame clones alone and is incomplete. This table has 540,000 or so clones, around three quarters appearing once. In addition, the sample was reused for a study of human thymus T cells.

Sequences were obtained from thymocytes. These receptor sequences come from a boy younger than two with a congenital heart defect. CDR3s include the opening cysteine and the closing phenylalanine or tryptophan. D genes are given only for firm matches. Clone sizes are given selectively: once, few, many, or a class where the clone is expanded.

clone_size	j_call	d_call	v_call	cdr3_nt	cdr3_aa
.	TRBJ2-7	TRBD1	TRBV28	TGTGCCAGCAGTCCCCCCCACAGGGGTATGGTCTACGAGCAGTACTTC	CASSPPHRGMVYEQYF
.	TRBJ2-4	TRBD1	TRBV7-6	TGTGCCAGCAGCTTTGGCCCTCCGGTTCTTTACAGGGGTAACATTCAGTACTTC	CASSFGPPVLYRGNIQYF
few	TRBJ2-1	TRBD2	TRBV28	TGTGCCAGCAGTTTGGGTAGCGGGAGGGCCTACAATGAGCAGTTCTTC	CASSLGSGRAYNEQFF
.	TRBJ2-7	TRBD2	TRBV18	TGTGCCAGCTCACCACCGGGACTAGCTCCCTACGAGCAGTACTTC	CASSPPGLAPYEQYF
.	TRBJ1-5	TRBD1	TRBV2	TGTGCCAGCAGTGAAAAGACAGGGGGACACAATCAGCCCCAGCATTTT	CASSEKTGGHNQPQHF
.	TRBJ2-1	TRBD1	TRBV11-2	TGTGCCAGCAGCTCCGGGACAGGGCCTTACAATGAGCAGTTCTTC	CASSSGTGPYNEQFF
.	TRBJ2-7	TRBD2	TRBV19	TGTGCCAGTAGTATAGCGGGCCCTAGCGGGAGCAGCCACGAGCAGTACTTC	CASSIAGPSGSSHEQYF
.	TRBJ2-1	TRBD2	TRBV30	TGTGCCTGGCGTCCGGGGGGAGGCGAGAATGAGCAGTTCTTC	CAWRPGGGENEQFF
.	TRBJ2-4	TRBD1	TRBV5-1	TGCGCCAGCAGCGTCAGGACAGGGGTCGAAAACATTCAGTACTTC	CASSVRTGVENIQYF
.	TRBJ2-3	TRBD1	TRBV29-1	TGCAGCGTTCTCAGGGGGCCGGGAGATACGCAGTATTTT	CSVLRGPGDTQYF
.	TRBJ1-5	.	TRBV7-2	TGTGCCAGCAGCCCGGACAGCTCCTCTTATAGCAATCAGCCCCAGCATTTT	CASSPDSSSYSNQPQHF
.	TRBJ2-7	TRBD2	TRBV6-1	TGTGCCAGCAGTGGACCTAGCGGGACGACTCACTTC	CASSGPSGTTHF
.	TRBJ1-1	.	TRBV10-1	TGCGCCAGCAGTGAGTCGCGGGGGCGCGCCACTGAAGCTTTCTTT	CASSESRGRATEAFF
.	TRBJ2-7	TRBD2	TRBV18	TGTGCCAGCTCACCAGGGGGGGGAACCTACGAGCAGTACTTC	CASSPGGGTYEQYF
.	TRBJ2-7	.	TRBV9	TGTGCCAGCAGCGTAGAACAGGGTGGGCGCGAGCAGTACTTC	CASSVEQGGREQYF
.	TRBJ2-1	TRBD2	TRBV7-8	TGTGCCAGCAGCTTAGAAAGCGGGAGCTCCTACAATGAGCAGTTCTTC	CASSLESGSSYNEQFF
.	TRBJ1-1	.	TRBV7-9	TGTGCCAGCAGCTTAGAGAAGACAGCTTCCACTGAAGCTTTCTTT	CASSLEKTASTEAFF
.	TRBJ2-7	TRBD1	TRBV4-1	TGCGCCAGCAGCTCTTCCGGGACAGGGTCGTACGAGCAGTACTTC	CASSSSGTGSYEQYF
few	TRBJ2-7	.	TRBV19	TGTGCCCGCGGCGCACCGGGACATCCCTACGAGCAGTACTTC	CARGAPGHPYEQYF
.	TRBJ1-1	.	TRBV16	TGTGCCAGCAGCCAATCGAGAACAGGCCCTACGGATTACGGGACTGAAGCTTTCTTT	CASSQSRTGPTDYGTEAFF
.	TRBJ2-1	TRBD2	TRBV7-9	TGTGCCAGCAGCTTAGCCCCCGAACGCGGGAGGCAAAATGAGCAGTTCTTC	CASSLAPERGRQNEQFF
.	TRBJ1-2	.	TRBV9	TGTGCCAGCAGCGCGGGGGGGGCCTCCTATGGCTACACCTTC	CASSAGGASYGYTF
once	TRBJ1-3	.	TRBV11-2	TGTGCCAGCAGCTTCAGGGTCAGGCCCTTCTCTGGAAACACCATATACTTT	CASSFRVRPFSGNTIYF
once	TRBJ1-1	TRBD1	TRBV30	TGTGCCTGGAGTGTATCGGCGCAGGGGGGGAACACTGAAGCTTTCTTT	CAWSVSAQGGNTEAFF
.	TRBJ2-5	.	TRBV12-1	TGTGCCAGCAGCTTTGCGCAAATCGATTGGCAGTGCTTCCAAGAGACCCAGTACTTC	CASSFAQIDWQCFQETQYF
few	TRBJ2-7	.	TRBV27	TGTGCCAGCAGCTTGTTAGTCGACAGGCGATCCTACGAGCAGTACTTC	CASSLLVDRRSYEQYF
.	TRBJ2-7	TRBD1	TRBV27	TGTGCCAGCAGTTTCCTTCCGGGACAGGGAATGCACGAGCAGTACTTC	CASSFLPGQGMHEQYF
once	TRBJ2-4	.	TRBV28	TGTGCCAGCAGTTTATCATGGATTAGCGAATTAGCCAAAAACATTCAGTACTTC	CASSLSWISELAKNIQYF
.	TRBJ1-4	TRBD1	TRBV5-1	TGCGCCAGCAGCCCGTGGACAGGGGGAGAAAAACTGTTTTTT	CASSPWTGGEKLFF
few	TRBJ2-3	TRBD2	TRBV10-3	TGTGCCATCAGTGTGAGGTCTAGCGGGAGTTCGGCAGATACGCAGTATTTT	CAISVRSSGSSADTQYF
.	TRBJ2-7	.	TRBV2	TGTGCCAGCAGTGAAAAGACGGACAGCTCCTACGAGCAGTACTTC	CASSEKTDSSYEQYF
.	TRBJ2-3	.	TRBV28	TGTGCCAGCAGTTCTCCCCCAGCTCCGACACCTAGCACAGATACGCAGTATTTT	CASSSPPAPTPSTDTQYF
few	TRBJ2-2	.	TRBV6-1	TGTGCCAGCAGTGAAGCGCTTGGGCATTGGGCGTATGAAGGGGAGCTGTTTTTT	CASSEALGHWAYEGELFF
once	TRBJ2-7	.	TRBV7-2	TGTGCCAGCAGCTTAGTTAGGGCTAGCACCTACGAGCAGTACTTC	CASSLVRASTYEQYF
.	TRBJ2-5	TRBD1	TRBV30	TGTGCCTGGAGGACAGGGGGTGGTATAGAGACCCAGTACTTC	CAWRTGGGIETQYF
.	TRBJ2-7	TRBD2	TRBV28	TGTGCCAGCAGTTTCCCTAGCGGGCCCTCCTACGAGCAGTACTTC	CASSFPSGPSYEQYF
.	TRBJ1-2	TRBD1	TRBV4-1	TGCGCCAGCAGCCAAGAACAAACCGGGACAGTCTATGGCTACACCTTC	CASSQEQTGTVYGYTF
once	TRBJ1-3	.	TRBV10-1	TGCGCCAGGCCGGCTGGAAACACCATATATTTT	CARPAGNTIYF
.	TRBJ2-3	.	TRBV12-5	TGTGCTAGTGGTAACTACCACCTACGTTTCTCGGCTCCGGGGAGAAGCACAGATACGCAGTATTTT	CASGNYHLRFSAPGRSTDTQYF
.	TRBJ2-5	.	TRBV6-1	TGTGCCAGCAGTGAAGCCGACGGGAGTGGAGAGACCCAGTACTTC	CASSEADGSGETQYF
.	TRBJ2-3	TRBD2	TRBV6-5	TGTGCCAGCAGTTATCTAGCGGGAGTACCAGATACGCAGTATTTT	CASSYLAGVPDTQYF
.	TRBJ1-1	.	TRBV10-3	TGTGCCAGCCGGCTCGAGAGGAAAGCTTTCTTT	CASRLERKAFF
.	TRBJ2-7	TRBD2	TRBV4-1	TGCGCCAGCAGCCAAGTTGGGTTACTAGCGGGGAGGGCCCACGAGCAGTACTTC	CASSQVGLLAGRAHEQYF
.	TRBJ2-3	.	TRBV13	TGTGCCAGCAGCTTAGCACTTGATACGCAGTATTTT	CASSLALDTQYF
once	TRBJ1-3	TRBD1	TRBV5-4	TGTGCCAGCAGCGGGATGGACAGGGGCTATGGAAACACCATATATTTT	CASSGMDRGYGNTIYF
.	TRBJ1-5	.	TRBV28	TGTGCCAGCAGGTCGGACGGGGATCAGCCCCAGCATTTT	CASRSDGDQPQHF
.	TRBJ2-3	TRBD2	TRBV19	TGTGCCAGTAGTTGCACCGGGACTAGCGGCACAGATACGCAGTATTTT	CASSCTGTSGTDTQYF
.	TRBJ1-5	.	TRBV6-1	TGTGCCAGCAGTGAAGCGTGGCAGACCGGGGTCAATCAGCCCCAGCATTTT	CASSEAWQTGVNQPQHF